The clone carrying this TCR beta chain has more than one count but fewer than ten. Each sample provided at least 6 micrograms of extracted total RNA. The source of the sample is a study of blood T cells in healthy people across ages. Next came a second PCR, run for about 7 to 12 cycles, which used a sample-barcoded 5' primer along with a J-beta primer mix. Using its own MiXCR run on the 5' RACE reads, TCRdb lists one record per CDR3 protein. This sample has about 1.8 million distinct CDR3 sequences, with around half found just once. Trimming took off 6 bases at V and 2 bases at J, with 14 bases between the two ends. The CDR3 runs to 14 residues. The germline CDR1 and CDR2 sequences are SNHLY and FYNNEI.

This chain uses TRBV2 with TRBJ2-7; D perhaps matches TRBD1 (6 bases). This sequence was found in a woman between 40 and 55 years old in good health. Sequencing was performed on blood. The CDR3 loop reads CASSLTGSPYEQYF. The DNA of the CDR3 is TGTGCCAGCAGCCTGACAGGATCCCCCTACGAGCAGTACTTC.